Shown below are 32 T cell receptor beta chains from a single sample sequenced in a study of tumor-infiltrating lymphocytes in localized non-small cell lung cancer. Using immunoSEQ multiplex PCR, the repertoire was profiled, and TCRdb retains in-frame clones only, with some absent. The sample has around 9,800 clones; around 73% are singletons. Sequencing used lung tumor tissue. All receptors come from a human donor with non-small cell lung cancer.

The V call is TRBV5-1, the J call TRBJ2-7; D unresolved. The germline gives CDR1 SGHRS, CDR2 YFSETQ. V lost 0 bases and J 3 bases, leaving 10 bases between the germline ends. The CDR3 length is 14 residues. CDR3: CASSLGGGYYEQYF. CDR3 in DNA: TGCGCCAGCAGCTTGGGCGGCGGATACTACGAGCAGTACTTC.

This clone was detected only a few times. The chain has TRBV30 and TRBJ1-1; no firm D call. Trimming removed 3 bases from V and 7 bases from J, with 9 bases in between. CDR1 and CDR2 (germline): GTSNPN, SVGIG (reference sequence). This CDR3 comprises 11 residues. The CDR3 bases are TGTGCCTGGAGCGGAGGAGGTGAAGCTTTCTTT. It specifies CAWSGGGEAFF.

V gene TRBV28 combines with J gene TRBJ2-3; D call uncertain. V gave up 5 bases and J gave up 0 bases, with 6 bases separating them. This CDR3 is 13 amino acids long. Germline V gene sequence: CDR1 MDHEN, CDR2 SYDVKM. The CDR3 coding sequence is TGTGCCAGCAGTAGGGCTAGCACAGATACGCAGTATTTT. This codes for CASSRASTDTQYF. The full variable domain, rest sourced from reference TRBV28 and TRBJ2-3, is DVKVTQSSRYLVKRTGEKVFLECVQDMDHENMFWYRQDPGLGLRLIYFSYDVKMKEKGDIPEGYSVSREKKERFSLILESASTNQTSMYLCASSRASTDTQYFGPGTRLTVL.

J is TRBJ2-6 and V is TRBV7-3, with D hard to call. The V end was cut by 5 bases, the J end by 4 bases, with 15 bases between. From germline, CDR1 is SGHTA and CDR2 FQGTGA. The CDR3 has 16 residues. The CDR3 region has the DNA TGTGCCAGCAGCCCTCCACAGACTGGGGGGGCCAACGTCCTGACTTTC. This sequence encodes CASSPPQTGGANVLTF. The full variable domain, rest sourced from reference TRBV7-3 and TRBJ2-6, is GAGVSQTPSNKVTEKGKYVELRCDPISGHTALYWYRQSLGQGPEFLIYFQGTGAADDSGLPNDRFFAVRPEGSVSTLKIQRTERGDSAVYLCASSPPQTGGANVLTFGAGSRLTVL.

The genes are TRBV15 and TRBJ1-5; D perhaps matches TRBD1 (5 bases). Germline CDR1 and CDR2: LNHNV and YYDKDF (reference sequence). This CDR3 has 15 amino acids. Trimming cost V 0 bases and J 4 bases, with 10 bases left between them. This CDR3 reads CATSREWGENQPQHF. DNA for the CDR3: TGTGCCACCAGCAGAGAGTGGGGGGAGAATCAGCCCCAGCATTTT.

The chain recombines TRBV2 with TRBJ2-7; D uncertain. Germline CDR1 and CDR2: SNHLY and FYNNEI. The germline V and J ends were trimmed by 4 bases and 2 bases, with 9 bases remaining between them. The CDR3 totals 13 residues. This CDR3 reads CASSVGLTYEQYF. The CDR3 nucleotides are TGTGCCAGCAGTGTTGGGTTAACCTACGAGCAGTACTTC. The whole variable domain, remainder taken from reference TRBV2 and TRBJ2-7, is EPEVTQTPSHQVTQMGQEVILRCVPISNHLYFYWYRQILGQKVEFLVSFYNNEISEKSEIFDDQFSVERPDGSNFTLKIRSTKLEDSAMYFCASSVGLTYEQYFGPGTRLTVT.

This chain uses TRBV28 with TRBJ1-4; TRBD1 matches 12 bases. The CDR3 length is 17 residues. Germline V CDR1 and CDR2: MDHEN, SYDVKM. J lost 10 bases, V lost 2 bases, and 11 bases had no gene match. The CDR3 is CASSLGGQGAYQRKLFF. The CDR3 bases are TGTGCCAGCAGTTTAGGGGGACAGGGGGCCTATCAGAGAAAACTGTTTTTT.

The V gene is TRBV7-8, the J gene TRBJ2-7, with TRBD2 matching over 7 bases. Trimming at V came to 0 bases and at J to 2 bases, leaving 1 base not matched to a gene. The V gene's germline CDR1 is SGHVS and CDR2 FQNEAQ. The CDR3 sequence is 14 residues long. CDR3 DNA: TGTGCCAGCAGCTTAGCGGGGGGGGCCTACGAGCAGTACTTC. Its protein is CASSLAGGAYEQYF.

This rearrangement joins TRBV9 to TRBJ1-1, with D possibly being TRBD1 (5 bases). The CDR3 has 14 amino acids. The germline V and J ends were trimmed by 7 bases and 10 bases, with 23 bases remaining between them. The germline CDR1 and CDR2 sequences are SGDLS and YYNGEE. The CDR3 nucleotides are TGTGCCAGCGGGAGAGGGGACGGAGGAAGGGGAGCTTTCTTT. Amino acid sequence: CASGRGDGGRGAFF.

The chain uses TRBV4-3 and TRBJ2-5; D might be TRBD2 (6 bases). The V gene lost 1 base and the J gene lost 2 bases, with 11 bases spanning the gap. The CDR3 contains 15 residues. CDR1 and CDR2 from the germline V gene are LGHNA and YSLEER. The CDR3: CASSQVWREQETQYF. DNA of the CDR3: TGCGCCAGCAGCCAAGTATGGAGGGAACAAGAGACCCAGTACTTC.

The rearrangement joins TRBV18 to TRBJ2-1, with D uncertain. Trimming took 3 bases from V and 4 from J, leaving 10 bases between them. The CDR3 contains 14 residues. Germline loops: CDR1 KGHSH, CDR2 LQKENI. Written as DNA, the CDR3 is TGTGCCAGCTCACCGCAGGAAGCTTACAATGAGCAGTTCTTC. It codes for CASSPQEAYNEQFF.

The gene calls are TRBV10-3 and TRBJ2-7, with TRBD2 matching over 7 bases. J was trimmed by 4 bases and V by 6 bases; bases with no gene match: 15. Germline V gene lookup returns CDR1 ENHRY and CDR2 SYGVKD. The CDR3 has 16 residues. The CDR3 sequence is CAISWGGGGSNYEQYF. DNA for the CDR3: TGTGCCATCAGCTGGGGTGGTGGCGGGAGTAATTACGAGCAGTACTTC.

The chain uses TRBV5-1 and TRBJ2-1; 7 bases line up with TRBD1. This CDR3 has 15 amino acids. After removal of 4 bases from V and 5 bases from J, the junction contained 9 bases not matched to a gene. Germline assignment: CDR1 SGHRS and CDR2 YFSETQ. In DNA, the CDR3 is TGCGCCAGCAGCCCCCCACCAGGGGGTCACAATGAGCAGTTCTTC. Amino acid sequence: CASSPPPGGHNEQFF.

The rearrangement links TRBV13 to TRBJ2-6; unclear D gene. V dropped 5 bases and J dropped 3 bases, with 11 bases sitting between them. Germline CDR1 reads PRHDT; CDR2 reads FYEKMQ (reference sequence). This CDR3 contains 15 residues. In DNA, the CDR3 is TGTGCCAGCAGCCTGACGTCAGGTGGGGCCAACGTCCTGACTTTC. This encodes CASSLTSGGANVLTF. The whole variable domain, filled in from reference TRBV13 and TRBJ2-6, reads AAGVIQSPRHLIKEKRETATLKCYPIPRHDTVYWYQQGPGQDPQFLISFYEKMQSDKGSIPDRFSAQQFSDYHSELNMSSLELGDSALYFCASSLTSGGANVLTFGAGSRLTVL.

The chain recombines TRBV18 with TRBJ1-3; D ambiguous. The CDR3 extends over 12 amino acids. From germline, CDR1 is KGHSH and CDR2 LQKENI. The germline V and J ends were trimmed by 3 bases and 7 bases, with 7 bases remaining between them. The CDR3 coding sequence is TGTGCCAGCTCACCGGATGATAACACCATATATTTT. Amino acids: CASSPDDNTIYF. Variable domain in full (rest from reference TRBV18 and TRBJ1-3): NAGVMQNPRHLVRRRGQEARLRCSPMKGHSHVYWYRQLPEEGLKFMVYLQKENIIDESGMPKERFSAEFPKEGPSILRIQQVVRGDSAAYFCASSPDDNTIYFGEGSWLTVV.

V gene TRBV6-9 combines with J gene TRBJ1-6; 7 nucleotides agree with TRBD1. The CDR3 length is 16 residues. Germline V lookup: CDR1 MNHGY, CDR2 SVAAGI. Germline trimming cut 7 bases from V and 0 bases from J; bases unmatched to any gene: 6. The CDR3: CASIQGENSYNSPLHF. CDR3 sequence (DNA): TGTGCCAGCATTCAGGGGGAGAACTCCTATAATTCACCCCTCCACTTT.

In this sample, this clone turned up a few times. The chain joins TRBV11-2 to TRBJ1-3; 9 bases are a match to TRBD1. Unmatched junction bases numbered 14, after V lost 5 bases and J lost 3 bases. The CDR3 is 18 amino acids. Germline V gene sequence: CDR1 SGHAT, CDR2 FQNNGV. The CDR3 reads CASSLAFQQGASGNTIYF. The CDR3 DNA follows: TGTGCCAGCAGCCTAGCGTTTCAACAGGGGGCGAGTGGAAACACCATATATTTT.

The genes are TRBV7-2 and TRBJ2-1; the match to TRBD2 covers 11 bases. This CDR3 is 15 amino acids long. Germline lookup yields CDR1 SGHTA and CDR2 FQGNSA. V was pared by 6 bases and J by 7 bases, with 8 bases of the junction left unmatched. CDR3 region: CASSFSGRARNEQFF. The CDR3 nucleotides read TGTGCCAGCAGTTTTAGCGGGAGGGCCCGGAATGAGCAGTTCTTC.

This clone has a single count. This chain links TRBV14 with TRBJ2-5; 9 positions agree with TRBD1. The V gene end was trimmed by 5 bases and the J gene end by 4 bases; junction bases not matched to a gene: 8. The CDR3 extends over 15 amino acids. Per the germline V gene, CDR1 is SGHDN and CDR2 is FVKESK. In DNA form, the CDR3 reads TGTGCCAGCAGCACGAGACAGGGGGGAGGAGAGACCCAGTACTTC. Residues: CASSTRQGGGETQYF. Based on the CDR3 plus reference TRBV14 and TRBJ2-5, the full variable domain is EAGVTQFPSHSVIEKGQTVTLRCDPISGHDNLYWYRRVMGKEIKFLLHFVKESKQDESGMPNNRFLAERTGGTYSTLKVQPAELEDSGVYFCASSTRQGGGETQYFGPGTRLLVL.

This rearrangement joins TRBV2 to TRBJ2-6; possible D gene TRBD1, 6 bases. The ends were cut back, 7 bases at V and 1 base at J, with 8 bases in the middle. Per the germline V gene, CDR1 is SNHLY and CDR2 is FYNNEI. This CDR3 comprises 14 residues. CDR3 amino acids: CASTGVSGANVLTF. CDR3 bases: TGTGCCAGCACAGGGGTATCTGGGGCCAACGTCCTGACTTTC.

The rearrangement joins TRBV18 to TRBJ2-7; 10 bases map to TRBD1. This CDR3 spans 16 amino acids. Germline V gene sequence: CDR1 KGHSH, CDR2 LQKENI. With V trimmed by 4 bases and J by 5 bases, 11 bases remained unmatched. The DNA of the CDR3 is TGTGCCAGCTCACGGACAGGGGGACTGGGGCCCCACGAGCAGTACTTC. Translating it yields CASSRTGGLGPHEQYF.

This chain connects TRBV4-3 to TRBJ2-2; the D gene could be TRBD1 or TRBD2 (5 bases each). CDR1 and CDR2 from the germline V gene are LGHNA and YSLEER. CDR3 length equals 14 residues. V lost 6 bases and J lost 6, with 14 bases in between. The CDR3 bases are TGCGCCAGCAGTCGAGTTGGGGGACCCGGGGAGCTGTTTTTT. Encoded protein: CASSRVGGPGELFF.

A single count supports this clone. The chain joins TRBV28 to TRBJ1-2; D might be TRBD1 (5 bases). Per germline, CDR1 MDHEN and CDR2 SYDVKM. V lost 3 bases and J 7 bases, leaving 12 bases between the germline ends. The CDR3 covers 13 residues. CDR3 sequence (DNA): TGTGCCAGCAGTTTCGCCGGGGGAGGTGGCTACACCTTC. Translating it yields CASSFAGGGGYTF.

Written as DNA, the CDR3 is TGTGCCAGCACTCTCCAGGGAGGTTTTGGGGCCAACGTCCTGACTTTC. Translated: CASTLQGGFGANVLTF. The J gene is TRBJ2-6, the V gene TRBV2; D might be TRBD2 (6 bases). CDR1 SNHLY and CDR2 FYNNEI come from the germline V gene. The length of the CDR3 is 16 residues. V was shortened by 7 bases and J by 3 bases, with 16 bases between the two germline ends.

This clone has only a few counts. The chain links TRBV5-6 to TRBJ1-1, with a possible D match to TRBD1 (5 bases). This CDR3 is built from 15 residues. Germline V gene data show CDR1 as SGHDT and CDR2 as YYEEEE. Trimming cost V 4 bases and J 6 bases, with 19 bases left between them. The chain's CDR3 is CASSGQAEMGPEAFF. Here the CDR3 DNA reads TGTGCCAGCAGCGGCCAGGCCGAGATGGGGCCTGAAGCTTTCTTT.

This chain's CDR3 is CASSQGQGEAFF. Here the CDR3 DNA reads TGTGCCAGCTCACAGGGACAGGGCGAAGCTTTCTTT. The chain joins TRBV18 to TRBJ1-1; 9 bases agree with TRBD1. J gave up 8 bases and V 4 bases, and 2 bases lay outside the gene matches. The CDR3 runs to 12 residues. In germline, CDR1 is KGHSH, CDR2 LQKENI.

The chain employs TRBV7-3 and TRBJ2-1, with D perhaps TRBD1 or TRBD2 (5 bases each). The CDR3 contains 13 residues. CDR1 is SGHTA and CDR2 is FQGTGA in the germline V gene. Trimming removed 5 bases at V and 7 bases at J, with 12 bases between. CDR3 region: CASSISGPNEQFF. The CDR3 DNA follows: TGTGCCAGCAGCATCTCGGGACCTAATGAGCAGTTCTTC.

J is TRBJ1-1 and V is TRBV18; TRBD1 matches 8 bases. The CDR3 sequence is 14 residues long. Germline V lookup: CDR1 KGHSH, CDR2 LQKENI. V lost 5 bases to trimming and J lost 5 bases; unmatched junction nucleotides: 7. CDR3 DNA: TGTGCCAGCTCAGCAGACAGGGGCAAAACTGAAGCTTTCTTT. Amino acids: CASSADRGKTEAFF.

This clone was counted a single time. This chain links TRBV14 with TRBJ2-7; 7 bases match TRBD1. The CDR3 totals 12 residues. CDR1 is SGHDN and CDR2 is FVKESK in the germline V gene. J lost 3 bases, V lost 6 bases, and 2 bases had no gene match. In nucleotides, the CDR3 is TGTGCCAGCAGTAGGGACAGCTACGAGCAGTACTTC. Its translation: CASSRDSYEQYF.

The V call is TRBV27, the J call TRBJ2-4; no firm D call. The CDR3 consists of 15 residues. V was shortened by 6 bases and J by 0 bases, with 12 bases between the two germline ends. Germline CDR1 MNHEY, CDR2 SMNVEV (reference sequence). In nucleotides, the CDR3 is TGTGCCAGCAGCTACCTACCGCTAGCCAAAAACATTCAGTACTTC. Translating it yields CASSYLPLAKNIQYF.

The CDR3 spells CASSIAIGTGELFF. CDR3 nucleotide sequence: TGTGCCAGTAGTATCGCCATTGGCACCGGGGAGCTGTTTTTT. The chain combines TRBV19 with TRBJ2-2; D is unclear. Germline V CDR1 and CDR2: LNHDA, SQIVND (reference sequence). The length of the CDR3 is 14 residues. V gave up 3 bases and J gave up 4 bases, with 9 bases separating them.

The chain joins TRBV5-6 to TRBJ2-5; D not resolved. The CDR3 consists of 13 residues. The germline gives CDR1 SGHDT, CDR2 YYEEEE. Between the trimmed V and J ends, which lost 4 bases and 9 bases, there was a span of 16 bases. In DNA form, the CDR3 reads TGTGCCAGCAGCATCCAGTGGGGAAGAGCCCAGTACTTC. Translated, it gives CASSIQWGRAQYF.